This TCR beta chain stems from a study of neurological immune-mediated disorders. The cDNA was generated by 5'RACE with 10-nucleotide random UMIs. A single record per CDR3 protein comes from TCRdb applying MiXCR to the 5' RACE reads. The data show around 64,000 distinct CDR3 sequences, about an eighth seen once. CDR3 length: 15 amino acids. Trimming left V 0 bases short and J 4 bases short, with 11 bases between. Germline loops: CDR1 SGHRS, CDR2 YFSETQ. The sequence came from a woman aged 60-70 years with HTLV-1-associated myelopathy (HAM/TSP). The sequencing sample was made of PBMCs. V is TRBV5-1 and J is TRBJ1-5; D is undetermined. The CDR3 loop reads CASSLEVTANQPQHF. The CDR3 DNA reads as TGCGCCAGCAGCTTGGAAGTCACGGCTAATCAGCCCCAGCATTTT.